This T cell receptor beta chain was found in a study of blood T cell repertoires in COVID-19. Study-wide context: PBMCs, B-cell-depleted T cells, or T cells provided the cDNA or gDNA that made up the material.

Methods used by the authors: Estimation of nucleated cell counts relied on the amplification of reference gene primers. The assay was immunoSEQ multiplex PCR, and TCRdb's table has in-frame clones only and misses some. V and J calls plus clone size are reproduced from that table; the DNA served to infer D and trimming. The sample contains about 280,000 clones, 88% of which appear only once. CDR1 PRHDT and CDR2 FYEKMQ come from the germline V gene (reference sequence). The CDR3 is made up of 15 amino acids. With V trimmed by 3 bases and J by 5 bases, 9 bases remained unmatched. Material: peripheral blood. The chain combines TRBV13 with TRBJ2-7; TRBD1 agrees at 8 bases. The TCR was taken from a man between 18 and 35 years old with active or convalescent COVID-19. CDR3 amino acids: CASSFFQDRANEQYF. DNA for the CDR3: TGTGCCAGCAGCTTTTTTCAGGACAGGGCCAACGAGCAGTACTTC.